This T cell receptor (beta chain) is from a study of cytomegalovirus exposure and HLA in healthy donors. With 60 Vbeta and 13 Jbeta primers, the PCR was carried out. Profiling relied on immunoSEQ multiplex PCR, and the TCRdb table lists in-frame clones only, not all of them. The sample has under 300,000 clones; just under 85% are singletons. Study-level findings and limits: Several of the most significant clusters appeared, in a later analysis, to be linked to common viral pathogens. A further, later analysis showed that HLA-associated TCR beta chains (compared with equally common others) were more clonally expanded.

In the case of this clone: Its specificity is unknown.

In germline, CDR1 is KGHSH, CDR2 LQKENI. V dropped 6 bases and J dropped 5 bases, with 13 bases sitting between them. The CDR3 runs 13 residues. Sequencing used PBMCs. This sequence was found in a woman between 35 and 50 years old in good health and CMV-seropositive. The rearrangement joins TRBV18 to TRBJ2-5; D gene uncertain. The CDR3 loop is CASSPGLMETQYF. The CDR3 region has the DNA TGTGCCAGCTCCCCCGGTTTGATGGAGACCCAGTACTTC.